This T cell receptor beta chain is from a study of T cells in Graves' hyperthyroidism and ophthalmopathy. Regions amplified from RNA transcripts were the TCR beta CDR3 regions. The HTBI set primed first-round TCR CDR3 RT-PCR. TCRdb reprocessed the multiplex PCR reads via MiXCR and lists one record per CDR3 protein. The table shows 700,000 to 950,000 distinct CDR3 sequences, with over 35% occurring only once. Trimming took 8 bases from V and 3 from J; bases not matched to a gene: 15. Germline V CDR1 and CDR2: SGHVT, SQSDAQ. The CDR3 extends over 17 amino acids. An absence of ophthalmopathy progression within 18 months meant stable Graves' hyperthyroidism. Subjects aged 18 to 65 presented with newly diagnosed hyperthyroidism of less than 2 months' duration. Diagnosis relied on clinical symptoms, serum thyroxine and TRAb, thyroid ultrasound and orbital computed tomography.

Sequencing was performed on blood. The rearrangement uses TRBV7-4 and TRBJ1-5, with 8 positions matching TRBD1. This TCR came from a woman aged 40 to 55 with Graves' hyperthyroidism. CDR3 residues: CASSPFQGQGANQPQHF. CDR3 bases: TGTGCCAGCTCACCCTTCCAAGGACAGGGTGCCAATCAGCCCCAGCATTTT.